Sequencing of this TCR beta chain was carried out in a study of cytomegalovirus exposure and HLA in healthy donors. V was clipped by 5 bases and J by 8 bases; unmatched bases: 14. The germline gives CDR1 LNHDA, CDR2 SQIVND (reference sequence). This CDR3 is 16 amino acids long. Vbeta (60) and Jbeta (13) primers were used in the PCR. TCRdb's copy holds only in-frame clones and misses some; the assay was immunoSEQ multiplex PCR. The sample has 300,000 or so clones; 84% are singletons. The receptor was derived from a woman in her forties in good health and CMV-seropositive. The specimen sequenced was PBMCs. This chain connects TRBV19 to TRBJ2-1, with 8 bases aligning to TRBD1. The DNA for the CDR3 is TGTGCCAGTAGTCCTGCTCTGACAGGGGTCCCCTATGAGCAGTTCTTC. This encodes CASSPALTGVPYEQFF.